The 21 T cell receptor beta chains presented below share a single source sample, sequenced in a study of blood T cell repertoires in COVID-19 (dated by TCRdb to the early 2020s). Receptor amplification or capture employed the immunoSEQ multiplex PCR assay. TCRdb took over this immuneACCESS table, retaining in-frame rearrangements with V and J assigned. Such tables are incomplete; in checked studies, under half of the missing clones stem from an unresolved V gene, and the remainder is unexplained. Across this sample there are 150,000 to 200,000 clones, with 75% to 90% seen only once. About a tenth of the sample is held by the ten biggest clonotypes. The sequenced sample was peripheral blood. These receptor sequences come from a human donor in a cohort sampled during active COVID-19.

This clone has just a few counts. The rearrangement uses TRBV7-9 and TRBJ2-1; TRBD2 aligns across 8 bases. The CDR3 covers 19 residues. Germline-derived CDR1 and CDR2 are SEHNR and FQNEAQ (reference sequence). V dropped 1 base and J dropped 3; count of bases not matched to a gene: 14. CDR3 sequence reads: CASSLVLLQRGQGYNEQFF. In nucleotides, the CDR3 is TGTGCCAGCAGCTTAGTTTTATTACAGCGGGGGCAGGGCTACAATGAGCAGTTCTTC.

The gene calls are TRBV7-8 and TRBJ2-4; 7 nucleotides align to TRBD2. J was trimmed by 6 bases and V by 5 bases; bases with no gene match: 13. This CDR3 is built from 16 residues. The germline V gene encodes CDR1 SGHVS and CDR2 FQNEAQ. The CDR3 region has the DNA TGTGCCAGCAGCGCAATCGGTCCCGGGACTATAAACATTCAGTACTTC. Translation: CASSAIGPGTINIQYF.

The rearrangement links TRBV7-6 to TRBJ2-1; 7 bases map to TRBD2. This CDR3 contains 15 residues. The V and J ends lost 5 bases and 9 bases, in that order; junction bases with no gene match: 13. Looked up from germline, CDR1 is SGHVS and CDR2 is FNYEAQ. This CDR3 reads CASSDAGVAHGEQFF. CDR3 nucleotide sequence: TGTGCCAGCAGCGACGCGGGGGTGGCCCACGGTGAGCAGTTCTTC.

This rearrangement joins TRBV19 to TRBJ1-2, with D unresolved. The V end lost 4 bases, the J end lost 4 bases, and 10 bases lay between the germline ends. Germline values: CDR1 LNHDA, CDR2 SQIVND (reference sequence). The CDR3 contains 13 residues. CDR3 sequence reads: CASSNRDIYGYTF. The CDR3 region has the DNA TGTGCCAGTAGTAATCGGGATATCTATGGCTACACCTTC.

The chain uses TRBV7-8 and TRBJ2-7; D might be TRBD2 (5 bases). The CDR3 has 13 amino acids. Germline CDR1 reads SGHVS; CDR2 reads FQNEAQ. With 1 base removed from V and 5 bases from J, the gap between germline ends came to 9 bases. The CDR3 nucleotides are TGTGCCAGCAGCTTAGTATGGGGAGACGAGCAGTACTTC. This encodes CASSLVWGDEQYF.

CDR3 DNA sequence: TGTGCCAGGGGGGACAGGGGCCCTACCTACGAGCAGTACTTC. Protein product: CARGDRGPTYEQYF. The chain is built from TRBV2 and TRBJ2-7; TRBD1 agrees at 10 bases. This CDR3 region has 14 residues. V shed 9 bases, J shed 2 bases, and the junction held 7 bases outside the gene matches. Germline V gene lookup returns CDR1 SNHLY and CDR2 FYNNEI. Full variable domain (missing parts from reference TRBV2 and TRBJ2-7): EPEVTQTPSHQVTQMGQEVILRCVPISNHLYFYWYRQILGQKVEFLVSFYNNEISEKSEIFDDQFSVERPDGSNFTLKIRSTKLEDSAMYFCARGDRGPTYEQYFGPGTRLTVT.

This clone was observed once. V gene TRBV28 combines with J gene TRBJ2-7; TRBD1 matches 12 bases. The CDR3 has 16 residues. Germline loops: CDR1 MDHEN, CDR2 SYDVKM. V gave up 6 bases and J gave up 4 bases; unmatched junction bases: 10. The CDR3 DNA sequence: TGTGCCAGCAGCCCTGCTGGGACAGGGGGCTCGTACGAGCAGTACTTC. Its protein product is CASSPAGTGGSYEQYF.

This clone was picked up a small number of times. V is TRBV21-1 and J is TRBJ2-3; the table gives TRBD2 as D, unverified against the DNA. TRBV21-1 is a recognized pseudogene. This CDR3 contains 10 residues. The chain's CDR3 is CAYGRYTQYF. Here the CDR3 DNA reads TGTGCTTATGGGAGGTATACGCAGTATTTT.

V usage is TRBV30 and J usage is TRBJ2-1; D is perhaps TRBD2 (5 bases). Germline V gene data show CDR1 as GTSNPN and CDR2 as SVGIG (reference sequence). The CDR3 runs 15 residues. The V end lost 2 bases, the J end lost 6 bases, and 17 bases lay between the germline ends. In DNA, the CDR3 is TGTGCCTGGAGTAGACTGGGAGAGAACGGCAATGAGCAGTTCTTC. This codes for CAWSRLGENGNEQFF.

This clone was observed a few times. The genes are TRBV13 and TRBJ2-3; 10 bases fit TRBD2. V gave up 5 bases and J gave up 0 bases; unmatched junction bases: 8. The CDR3 totals 17 residues. Germline assignment: CDR1 PRHDT and CDR2 FYEKMQ (reference sequence). CDR3 in DNA: TGTGCCAGCAGCGTTCACCGGGGACTAGCGAGCACAGATACGCAGTATTTT. Translation gives CASSVHRGLASTDTQYF. The complete variable domain, with remaining parts taken from reference TRBV13 and TRBJ2-3, reads AAGVIQSPRHLIKEKRETATLKCYPIPRHDTVYWYQQGPGQDPQFLISFYEKMQSDKGSIPDRFSAQQFSDYHSELNMSSLELGDSALYFCASSVHRGLASTDTQYFGPGTRLTVL.

The chain links TRBV5-6 to TRBJ1-4; 8 bases match TRBD1. With V trimmed by 4 bases and J by 0 bases, 8 bases remained unmatched. The CDR3 runs 17 residues. Germline V gene sequence: CDR1 SGHDT, CDR2 YYEEEE. The CDR3 region is CASSRRTGTTTNEKLFF. Written as DNA, the CDR3 is TGTGCCAGCAGCCGACGGACAGGGACAACAACTAATGAAAAACTGTTTTTT.

V gene TRBV9 combines with J gene TRBJ2-6; D perhaps matches TRBD1 (5 bases). CDR3 length: 16 residues. Germline V gives CDR1 SGDLS, CDR2 YYNGEE. Trimming shortened V by 4 bases and J by 0 bases, and 11 bases separated the two germline ends. CDR3 region: CASSNDRSSGANVLTF. The CDR3 DNA follows: TGTGCCAGCAGCAACGACAGAAGCTCTGGGGCCAACGTCCTGACTTTC.

The chain carries TRBV5-1 and TRBJ2-5, with 8 bases fitting TRBD2. V gave up 5 bases and J gave up 5 bases; unmatched junction bases: 11. CDR1 SGHRS and CDR2 YFSETQ come from the germline V gene. The CDR3 has 15 residues. The CDR3 DNA follows: TGCGCCAGCAGTCAAGACGGGAGGGCCGTGGAGACCCAGTACTTC. As protein: CASSQDGRAVETQYF.

The CDR3 is CASSSRQGGAPGREQFF. The CDR3 DNA is TGTGCCAGCAGTTCCCGACAGGGCGGTGCCCCGGGACGAGAGCAGTTCTTC. The genes are TRBV27 and TRBJ2-1; 7 bases match TRBD1. J lost 10 bases, V lost 4 bases, and 19 bases had no gene match. The CDR3 runs to 17 residues. CDR1 and CDR2 from the germline V gene are MNHEY and SMNVEV (reference sequence).

The chain couples TRBV6-4 to TRBJ1-6; TRBD1 agrees at 8 bases. The V segment lost 6 bases and the J segment 0 bases; nucleotides outside the gene matches: 1. The CDR3 extends over 15 amino acids. In germline, CDR1 is MRHNA, CDR2 SNTAGT. In DNA, the CDR3 is TGTGCCAGCAGGGGACAGGCCTCCTATAATTCACCCCTCCACTTT. Its translation: CASRGQASYNSPLHF.

V usage is TRBV6-5 and J usage is TRBJ1-5, with a tentative D call TRBD1 (5 bases). CDR3 length: 15 residues. Trimming stripped 8 bases from V and 4 bases from J, with 18 bases between. Per the germline V gene, CDR1 is MNHEY and CDR2 is SVGAGI. The CDR3 DNA reads TGTGCCAGCCGGAGTAGTGGGGGGAGGAATCAGCCCCAGCATTTT. It specifies CASRSSGGRNQPQHF.

This sequence joins TRBV7-8 and TRBJ2-7; 9 bases line up with TRBD1. V lost 5 bases and J lost 7; bases outside the gene matches: 9. This CDR3 region has 14 residues. Germline V gene sequence: CDR1 SGHVS, CDR2 FQNEAQ. CDR3 in DNA: TGTGCCAGCAGCGGACGGACAGGGGTAGGGGAGCAGTACTTC. It encodes CASSGRTGVGEQYF.

This clone appeared a few times. This chain joins TRBV9 and TRBJ2-2, with TRBD2 identical over 12 bases. CDR3 length: 16 residues. In germline, CDR1 is SGDLS, CDR2 YYNGEE. Trimming took 1 base from V and 4 from J; bases not matched to a gene: 2. The CDR3 sequence is CASSVTSGGPTGELFF. The CDR3 DNA sequence: TGTGCCAGCAGCGTAACTAGCGGGGGGCCCACCGGGGAGCTGTTTTTT.

The chain combines TRBV24-1 with TRBJ2-5; the match to TRBD2 covers 7 bases. V shed 4 bases and J 3 bases; nucleotides not matched to a gene: 16. The CDR3 loop spans 18 amino acids. Germline CDR1 is KGHDR and CDR2 is SFDVKD. In DNA form, the CDR3 reads TGTGCCACCAGTGAGTGCCGGGAGGCCCCACCTTTAAAAGAGACCCAGTACTTC. It is translated as CATSECREAPPLKETQYF.

J is TRBJ2-3 and V is TRBV19; 8 positions agree with TRBD1. The V segment lost 6 bases and the J segment 3 bases; nucleotides outside the gene matches: 5. The CDR3 has 14 amino acids. Germline loops: CDR1 LNHDA, CDR2 SQIVND (reference sequence). CDR3 sequence (DNA): TGTGCCAGTAGCAGGGGGCACGGGACAGATACGCAGTATTTT. This gives the protein CASSRGHGTDTQYF.

V gene TRBV7-9 combines with J gene TRBJ2-3, with a possible D match to TRBD2 (6 bases). Germline V gene data show CDR1 as SEHNR and CDR2 as FQNEAQ (reference sequence). The CDR3 covers 17 residues. V lost 0 bases and J lost 2, with 15 bases in between. The CDR3 sequence is CASSLARDSGYTDTQYF. The CDR3 region has the DNA TGTGCCAGCAGCTTAGCCAGGGATAGCGGATACACAGATACGCAGTATTTT.